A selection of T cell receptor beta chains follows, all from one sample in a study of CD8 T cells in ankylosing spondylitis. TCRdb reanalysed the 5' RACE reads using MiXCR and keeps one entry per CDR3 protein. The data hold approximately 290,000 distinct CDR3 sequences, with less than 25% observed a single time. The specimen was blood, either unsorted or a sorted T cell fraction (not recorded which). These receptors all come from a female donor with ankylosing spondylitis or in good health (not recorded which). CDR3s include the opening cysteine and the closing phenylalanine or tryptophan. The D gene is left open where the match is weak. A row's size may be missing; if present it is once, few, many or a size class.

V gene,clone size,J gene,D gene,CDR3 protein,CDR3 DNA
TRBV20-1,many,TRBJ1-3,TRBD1,CSAYSTGGAGNTIYF,TGCAGTGCTTATTCTACAGGGGGCGCTGGAAACACCATATATTTT
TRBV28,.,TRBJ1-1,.,CASTAEGGGGDTEAFF,TGTGCCAGCACCGCCGAGGGGGGGGGCGGGGACACTGAAGCTTTCTTT
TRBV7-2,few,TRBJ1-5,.,CASSLGQLLEPQHF,TGTGCCAGCAGCTTAGGGCAGCTGCTGGAGCCCCAGCATTTT
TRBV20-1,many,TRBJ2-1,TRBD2,CSADSVAGLRDEQFF,TGCAGTGCAGACTCCGTAGCGGGCTTGAGGGATGAGCAGTTCTTC
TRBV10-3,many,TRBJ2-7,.,CAISGPNEMYEQYF,TGTGCCATCAGTGGTCCAAATGAAATGTACGAGCAGTACTTC
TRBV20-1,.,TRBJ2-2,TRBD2,CSAIPGGGKNTGELFF,TGCAGTGCGATCCCCGGGGGGGGAAAAAACACCGGGGAGCTGTTTTTT
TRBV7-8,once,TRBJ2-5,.,CASTLKAVRLGQETQYF,TGTGCCAGCACCCTTAAAGCGGTTAGATTGGGGCAAGAGACCCAGTACTTC
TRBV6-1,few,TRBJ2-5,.,CASSNGPYQETQYF,TGTGCCAGCAGCAACGGCCCATACCAAGAGACCCAGTACTTC
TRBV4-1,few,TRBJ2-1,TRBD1,CASSFRLTGEQFF,TGCGCCAGCAGCTTCCGACTGACAGGGGAGCAGTTCTTC
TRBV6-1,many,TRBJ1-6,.,CASSPRGNSPLHF,TGTGCCAGCAGCCCCCGAGGAAATTCACCCCTCCACTTT
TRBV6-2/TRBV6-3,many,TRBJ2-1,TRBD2,CASSYLAGGRYEQFF,TGTGCCAGCAGTTACCTAGCGGGAGGGAGGTATGAGCAGTTCTTC
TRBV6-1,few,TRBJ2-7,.,CASRNRRGLALYEQYF,TGTGCCAGCAGAAACCGGCGAGGGCTAGCACTCTACGAGCAGTACTTC
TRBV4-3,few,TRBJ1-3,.,CASSQTRVGVGNTIYF,TGCGCCAGCAGCCAGACGAGGGTGGGCGTTGGAAACACCATATATTTT
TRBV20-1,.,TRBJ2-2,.,CSARGSGSGELFF,TGCAGTGCTAGAGGGAGCGGTTCCGGGGAGCTGTTTTTT
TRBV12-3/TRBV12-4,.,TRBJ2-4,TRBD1,CASSLVGAGGTNIQYF,TGTGCCAGCAGTTTAGTAGGAGCAGGGGGAACGAACATTCAGTACTTC
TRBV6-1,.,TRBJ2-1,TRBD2,CASTAGGTSGYNEQFF,TGTGCCAGCACCGCAGGGGGGACTAGCGGTTACAATGAGCAGTTCTTC
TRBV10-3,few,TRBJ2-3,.,CAISSGVALTTTDTQYF,TGTGCCATCAGTTCGGGGGTGGCCCTTACAACCACAGATACGCAGTATTTT
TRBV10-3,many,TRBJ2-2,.,CASTANTGELFF,TGTGCCTCCACGGCAAACACCGGGGAGCTGTTTTTT
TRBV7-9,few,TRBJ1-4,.,CASSFGSTNEKLFF,TGTGCCAGCAGCTTCGGGTCGACTAATGAAAAACTGTTTTTT
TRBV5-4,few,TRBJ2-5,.,CASSLAGREQETQYF,TGTGCCAGCAGCCTGGCTGGGCGTGAACAAGAGACCCAGTACTTC
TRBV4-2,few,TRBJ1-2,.,CASSQVGDGYTF,TGTGCCAGCAGCCAAGTCGGGGATGGCTACACCTTC
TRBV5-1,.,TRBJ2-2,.,CASSAYGTPETGELFF,TGCGCCAGCAGCGCTTACGGGACACCTGAGACCGGGGAGCTGTTTTTT
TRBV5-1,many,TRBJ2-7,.,CASSLWGDGYEQYF,TGCGCCAGCAGCTTGTGGGGAGACGGCTACGAGCAGTACTTC
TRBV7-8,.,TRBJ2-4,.,CASSLAGGRTIAKNIQYF,TGTGCCAGCAGCTTAGCGGGTGGGCGGACAATAGCCAAAAACATTCAGTACTTC
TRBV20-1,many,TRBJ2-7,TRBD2,CSADTSGTSYEQYF,TGCAGTGCCGACACTAGCGGGACATCCTACGAGCAGTACTTC
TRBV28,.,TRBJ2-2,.,CASLGGPDTGELFF,TGTGCCAGCCTGGGGGGGCCGGACACCGGGGAGCTGTTTTTT
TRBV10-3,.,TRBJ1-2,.,CAISETRVDYGYTF,TGTGCCATCAGTGAAACCAGGGTCGACTATGGCTACACCTTC
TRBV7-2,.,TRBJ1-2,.,CASSLQVLGNYGYTF,TGTGCCAGCAGCTTACAGGTTTTGGGAAACTATGGCTACACCTTC
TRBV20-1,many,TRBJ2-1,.,CSARDGSGQSYNEQFF,TGCAGTGCTAGAGATGGCAGCGGCCAGTCCTACAATGAGCAGTTCTTC
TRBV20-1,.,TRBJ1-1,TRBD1,CSASGQVLTEAFF,TGCAGTGCCTCGGGACAGGTCCTCACTGAAGCTTTCTTT
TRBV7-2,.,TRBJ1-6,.,CASSLWGSSSYNSPLHF,TGTGCCAGCAGCTTATGGGGTAGCAGCTCCTATAATTCACCCCTCCACTTT
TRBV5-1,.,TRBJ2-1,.,CASSPRVLDDEQFF,TGCGCCAGCAGCCCCCGGGTCCTCGACGATGAGCAGTTCTTC
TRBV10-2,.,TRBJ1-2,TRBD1,CASSDYRGYGYTF,TGCGCCAGCAGTGATTACAGGGGGTATGGCTACACCTTC
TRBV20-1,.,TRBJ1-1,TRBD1,CSAREPQGARFGAFF,TGCAGTGCTAGAGAACCCCAGGGGGCGCGGTTTGGGGCTTTCTTT
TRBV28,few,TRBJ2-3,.,CASHRGGRGTDTQYF,TGTGCCAGCCACAGGGGAGGGAGAGGCACAGATACGCAGTATTTT
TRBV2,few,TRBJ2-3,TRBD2,CARDSGRGTDTQYF,TGTGCCAGGGATAGCGGGAGAGGCACAGATACGCAGTATTTT
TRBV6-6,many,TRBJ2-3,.,CASSYSYTQYF,TGTGCCAGCAGTTACTCGTATACGCAGTATTTT
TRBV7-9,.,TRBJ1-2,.,CASSLATAPYTF,TGTGCCAGCAGCTTAGCAACCGCGCCCTACACCTTC
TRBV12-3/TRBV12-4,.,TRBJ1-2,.,CASSLTTSYGYTF,TGTGCCAGCAGTTTAACAACCAGCTATGGCTACACCTTC
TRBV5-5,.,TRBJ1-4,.,CASSLLRTNEKLFF,TGTGCCAGCAGCTTACTCAGAACTAATGAAAAACTGTTTTTT
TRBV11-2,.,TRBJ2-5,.,CASSLFLQETQYF,TGTGCCAGCAGCTTGTTCCTTCAAGAGACCCAGTACTTC
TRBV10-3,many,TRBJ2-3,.,CATGPAVPDTQYF,TGTGCCACCGGGCCGGCAGTACCAGATACGCAGTATTTT
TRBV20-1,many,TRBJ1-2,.,CSASGHGYTF,TGCAGTGCTAGCGGACATGGCTACACCTTC
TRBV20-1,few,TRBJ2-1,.,CSARKSGQNNEQFF,TGCAGTGCTCGGAAAAGCGGCCAGAACAATGAGCAGTTCTTC
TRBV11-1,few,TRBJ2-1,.,CASSRYGVVPLNEQFF,TGTGCCAGCAGCCGCTATGGAGTAGTCCCCCTGAATGAGCAGTTCTTC
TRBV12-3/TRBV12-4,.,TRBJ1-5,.,CASTPSGDGNQPQHF,TGTGCCAGCACCCCATCGGGAGACGGCAATCAGCCCCAGCATTTT
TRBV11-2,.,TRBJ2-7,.,CASSLAQHYEQYF,TGTGCCAGCAGCTTAGCCCAGCATTACGAGCAGTACTTC
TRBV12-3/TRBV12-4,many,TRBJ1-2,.,CASNTIPYGYTF,TGTGCCAGCAACACCATACCCTATGGCTACACCTTC
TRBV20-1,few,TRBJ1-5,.,CSARVWEEGNQPQHF,TGCAGTGCTAGAGTTTGGGAAGAGGGCAATCAGCCCCAGCATTTT
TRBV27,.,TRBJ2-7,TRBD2,CASSLTSSQYEQYF,TGTGCCAGCAGTTTGACTAGCTCACAATACGAGCAGTACTTC
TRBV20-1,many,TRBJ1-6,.,CSARTGPTADSPLHF,TGCAGTGCTCGTACAGGGCCGACGGCGGATTCACCCCTCCACTTT
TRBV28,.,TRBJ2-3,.,CASSLFDSTDTQYF,TGTGCCAGCAGTTTATTTGACAGCACAGATACGCAGTATTTT
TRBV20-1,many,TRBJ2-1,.,CSASRSGLSYNEQFF,TGCAGTGCTTCACGGAGCGGGCTCTCCTACAATGAGCAGTTCTTC
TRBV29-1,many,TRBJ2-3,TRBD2,CSVEGGAGASTDTQYF,TGCAGCGTTGAAGGAGGTGCGGGAGCGAGCACAGATACGCAGTATTTT